This T cell receptor (beta chain) comes out of a study of shared clonotypes between healthy human individuals. Study-wide findings and caveats: The sampled material consisted only of blood, and tissue repertoires are likely to differ.

This CDR3 is built from 14 residues. CDR1 is MNHEY, CDR2 SMNVEV, per germline (reference sequence). The germline V and J ends were trimmed by 7 bases and 2 bases, with 15 bases remaining between them. In the case of this clone: Its antigen is unidentified.

Measured with immunoSEQ multiplex PCR; TCRdb has only the in-frame clones, and not every one. The sample holds about 2.1 million clones, 80% to 95% seen once. Naive CD8 cells lacked CD45RO and underwent positive selection for CCR7, leaving out terminally differentiated effector memory CD45RA+ cells. This chain joins TRBV27 and TRBJ2-7; D not resolved. The sample comprised naive CD8+ T cells from PBMCs. The receptor was isolated from a man aged 18 to 29 in good health. Some clones in this sample may be carry-over from other donors' samples. The CDR3 DNA reads TGTGCCAGCATGGGTCTCCTTCCCCCCTACGAGCAGTACTTC. It specifies CASMGLLPPYEQYF.